The next 17 T cell receptor beta chains were all read from a single sample in a study of vaccination and CD4 T cells after COVID-19. Cultured CD4+ T cells had their DNA profiled by the Oncomine TCR Beta short-read assay. TCRdb independently ran MiXCR on the PCR reads; one entry per CDR3 protein. The sample lists some 5,400 distinct CDR3 sequences, about 47% occurring once. Antigens of these TCRs are unknown. Treatment noted: roughly ten-day PBMC culture with coronavirus spike peptide pools or control peptides (ViraFEST assay). Sequencing was performed on CD4+ T cells from blood, cultured in vitro. The receptors derive from a human donor who had recovered from COVID-19.

The chain is built from TRBV29-1 and TRBJ1-2; D is uncertain. Trimming took off 4 bases at V and 2 bases at J, with 5 bases between the two ends. CDR3 length: 11 residues. Germline assignment: CDR1 SQVTM and CDR2 ANQGSEA. The CDR3: CSVGGNYGYTF. The CDR3 DNA sequence: TGCAGCGTTGGAGGCAACTATGGCTACACCTTC. Drawing the rest from reference TRBV29-1 and TRBJ1-2, the complete variable domain is SAVISQKPSRDICQRGTSLTIQCQVDSQVTMMFWYRQQPGQSLTLIATANQGSEATYESGFVIDKFPISRPNLTFSTLTVSNMSPEDSSIYLCSVGGNYGYTFGSGTRLTVV.

This chain links TRBV4-2 with TRBJ2-3; D gene ambiguous. V was cut by 1 base and J by 5 bases, with 7 bases left in between. The CDR3 has 13 amino acids. Germline lookup yields CDR1 LGHNA and CDR2 YNFKEQ. CDR3 sequence reads: CASSQGNRDTQYF. The DNA of the CDR3 is TGTGCCAGCAGCCAAGGGAACAGAGATACGCAGTATTTT.

The chain uses TRBV10-1 and TRBJ1-1, with D perhaps TRBD1 (6 bases). Trimming left V 6 bases short and J 4 bases short, with 9 bases between. This CDR3 is built from 12 residues. The germline V gene has CDR1 WNHNN and CDR2 SYGVQD (reference sequence). The CDR3 protein is CASRRQATEAFF. Written as DNA, the CDR3 is TGCGCCAGCAGAAGACAGGCCACTGAAGCTTTCTTT.

This chain connects TRBV24-1 to TRBJ2-1; the D gene is possibly TRBD1 (5 bases). Germline assignment: CDR1 KGHDR and CDR2 SFDVKD. The CDR3 is 13 residues long. V shed 7 bases and J shed 5 bases, with 11 bases lying between them. In nucleotides, the CDR3 is TGTGCCACCAGCCAGACAGTTAACAATGAGCAGTTCTTC. Its translation is CATSQTVNNEQFF.

As to this clonotype: At one end, the junction sequence differs from germline, possibly due to a read error. The V call is TRBV7-7, the J call TRBJ1-4; D is perhaps TRBD1 (5 bases). This CDR3 comprises 13 residues. Per the germline V gene, CDR1 is SSHAT and CDR2 is FNYEAQ (reference sequence). As DNA, the CDR3 is TGTGCTAGCAGCTTAGGGACGCAGACAAAACTGTTTTTT. The encoded protein is CASSLGTQTKLFF. Full variable domain (missing parts from reference TRBV7-7 and TRBJ1-4): GAGVSQSPRYKVTKRGQDVTLRCDPISSHATLYWYQQALGQGPEFLTYFNYEAQPDKSGLPSDRFSAERPEGSISTLTIQRTEQRDSAMYRCASSLGTQTKLFFGSGTQLSVL.

In its sample, this clonotype was seen a few times. The rearrangement joins TRBV6-1 to TRBJ1-5; D may be TRBD1 (6 bases). CDR1 is MNHNS and CDR2 is SASEGT in the germline V gene. The CDR3 covers 15 residues. V gave up 2 bases and J gave up 0 bases, with 8 bases separating them. The CDR3 protein is CASSERGSSNQPQHF. The CDR3 DNA sequence: TGTGCCAGCAGTGAAAGGGGGAGTAGCAATCAGCCCCAGCATTTT.

The sample holds a few counts of this clonotype. This chain connects TRBV6-1 to TRBJ1-2; no definite D call. Between the trimmed V and J ends, which lost 3 bases and 4 bases, there was a span of 12 bases. Germline V lookup: CDR1 MNHNS, CDR2 SASEGT. The CDR3 contains 14 residues. Here the CDR3 reads CASSDRGRGYGYTF. CDR3 nucleotide sequence: TGTGCCAGCAGTGATAGAGGGAGAGGCTATGGCTACACCTTC.

The genes are TRBV7-9 and TRBJ2-1, with TRBD2 identical over 12 bases. This CDR3 comprises 14 residues. Per the germline V gene, CDR1 is SEHNR and CDR2 is FQNEAQ (reference sequence). J gave up 9 bases and V 11 bases, and 11 bases lay outside the gene matches. The chain's CDR3 is CAWTGLAGVGEQFF. The CDR3 region has the DNA TGTGCCTGGACGGGACTAGCGGGTGTCGGTGAGCAGTTCTTC.

This rearrangement joins TRBV5-6 to TRBJ2-5, with D perhaps matching TRBD1 (6 bases). The CDR3 is 14 residues long. V was pared by 4 bases and J by 7 bases, with 17 bases between. CDR1 and CDR2 (germline): SGHDT, YYEEEE. The CDR3 sequence is CASSPWDTLVTQYF. The CDR3 bases are TGTGCCAGCAGCCCGTGGGACACCTTGGTGACCCAGTACTTC.

This clonotype was seen more than once but under ten times. The rearrangement uses TRBV11-3 and TRBJ2-5, with 10 nucleotides matching TRBD1. The CDR3 is made up of 15 amino acids. Germline trimming cut 4 bases from V and 5 bases from J; bases unmatched to any gene: 7. The germline V gene encodes CDR1 SGHNT and CDR2 YENEEA. CDR3 sequence: CASSYGQGVRETQYF. Written as DNA, the CDR3 is TGTGCCAGCAGCTACGGACAGGGGGTTAGGGAGACCCAGTACTTC.

J is TRBJ1-2 and V is TRBV10-3; 8 bases fit TRBD1. Germline lookup yields CDR1 ENHRY and CDR2 SYGVKD. This CDR3 has 17 residues. Trimming removed 5 bases from V and 2 bases from J; junction bases left unmatched: 13. This CDR3 is CAISRMGQASSNYGYTF. CDR3 nucleotides: TGTGCCATCAGTAGGATGGGACAGGCCAGCTCGAACTATGGCTACACCTTC.

This clonotype has a handful of counts. This rearrangement joins TRBV10-3 to TRBJ2-2; TRBD1 agrees at 7 bases. Losses at the gene ends were 6 bases for V and 7 bases for J; bases not matched to a gene: 11. Germline V lookup: CDR1 ENHRY, CDR2 SYGVKD. This CDR3 has 15 residues. CDR3: CAIRDSRGYGGELFF. CDR3 sequence (DNA): TGTGCCATCAGGGATTCCAGGGGGTACGGCGGGGAGCTGTTTTTT.

This clonotype has just a few counts. The rearrangement links TRBV20-1 to TRBJ2-1, with D hard to call. Germline V CDR1 and CDR2: DFQATT, SNEGSKA (reference sequence). The CDR3 runs 12 residues. V lost 0 bases and J 4 bases, leaving 4 bases between the germline ends. The CDR3 nucleotides read TGCAGTGCTAGAGATGGATACAATGAGCAGTTCTTC. It specifies CSARDGYNEQFF.

V usage is TRBV6-4 and J usage is TRBJ2-3; D remains ambiguous. From germline, CDR1 is MRHNA and CDR2 SNTAGT. This CDR3 comprises 13 residues. The V end was cut by 0 bases, the J end by 10 bases, with 11 bases between. The CDR3 DNA reads TGTGCCAGCAGTGACTCGGTAGATGGGGCGCAGTATTTT. Translated: CASSDSVDGAQYF.

The CDR3 bases are TGTGCCAGCAGCGAGACAACTAGATCCGGGGAGCTGTTTTTT. Translating it yields CASSETTRSGELFF. The chain couples TRBV7-3 to TRBJ2-2, with D perhaps TRBD2 (5 bases). Trimming stripped 5 bases from V and 6 bases from J, with 13 bases between. CDR1 SGHTA and CDR2 FQGTGA come from the germline V gene. The CDR3 sequence is 14 residues long.

This clonotype was counted a few times. The rearrangement links TRBV20-1 to TRBJ2-1; the match to TRBD2 covers 7 bases. This CDR3 contains 19 residues. Germline CDR1 and CDR2: DFQATT and SNEGSKA (reference sequence). V trimming: 3 bases; J trimming: 0 bases; junction bases outside the gene matches: 17. The CDR3 protein is CSASPLADDYPSSYNEQFF. In DNA form, the CDR3 reads TGCAGTGCTAGCCCCCTAGCGGACGACTACCCAAGCTCCTACAATGAGCAGTTCTTC.

V usage is TRBV6-1 and J usage is TRBJ1-1, with a possible D match to TRBD1 (6 bases). The CDR3 spans 13 residues. Per germline, CDR1 MNHNS and CDR2 SASEGT. V lost 6 bases and J lost 6, with 14 bases in between. In DNA form, the CDR3 reads TGTGCCAGCAGGCCACAGGGCATCGCTGAAGCTTTCTTT. Residues: CASRPQGIAEAFF.